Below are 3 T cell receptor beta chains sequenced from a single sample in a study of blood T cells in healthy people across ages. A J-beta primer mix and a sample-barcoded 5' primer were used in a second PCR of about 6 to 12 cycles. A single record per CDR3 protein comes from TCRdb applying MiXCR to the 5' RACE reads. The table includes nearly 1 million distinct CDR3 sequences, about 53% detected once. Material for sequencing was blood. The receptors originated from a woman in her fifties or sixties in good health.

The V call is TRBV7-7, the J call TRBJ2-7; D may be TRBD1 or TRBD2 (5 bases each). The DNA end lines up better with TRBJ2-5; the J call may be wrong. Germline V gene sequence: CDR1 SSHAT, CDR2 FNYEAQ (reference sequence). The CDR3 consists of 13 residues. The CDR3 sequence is CASSMGTRQTQYF. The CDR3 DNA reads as TGTGCCAGCAGCATGGGGACCCGACAGACCCAGTACTTC.

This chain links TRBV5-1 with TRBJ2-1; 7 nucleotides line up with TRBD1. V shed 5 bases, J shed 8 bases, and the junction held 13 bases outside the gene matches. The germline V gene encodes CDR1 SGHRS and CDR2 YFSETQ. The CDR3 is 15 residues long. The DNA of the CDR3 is TGCGCCAGCAGGCTTTCAGGGGGAGACGGGGATGAGCAGTTCTTC. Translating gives CASRLSGGDGDEQFF.

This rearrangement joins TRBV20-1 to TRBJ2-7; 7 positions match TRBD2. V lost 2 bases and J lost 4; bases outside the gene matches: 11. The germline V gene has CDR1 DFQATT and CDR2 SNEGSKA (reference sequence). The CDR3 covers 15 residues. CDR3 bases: TGCAGTGCTAGAAAGGCGGGAGCCTGCGCATACGAGCAGTACTTC. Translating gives CSARKAGACAYEQYF.